This TCR beta chain was obtained from a study of PD-1 blockade in mismatch repair-deficient tumors. Turning to the study itself: Enrolled about 2012-2016, patients had progressing, pretreated mismatch repair-deficient cancers of approximately 13 types. Broader study findings: Tumor-resident clones, often undetectable pretreatment in blood, expanded then contracted after pembrolizumab.

Germline trimming cut 5 bases from V and 0 bases from J; bases unmatched to any gene: 6. Looked up from germline, CDR1 is SGHAT and CDR2 is FQNNGV. There are 18 residues in the CDR3. Mismatch repair deficiency was confirmed in all patients, by PCR or immunohistochemistry. Repertoires were generated with immunoSEQ multiplex PCR, while TCRdb's copy carries only in-frame clones and drops some. The sample holds some 120,000 clones, 85% to 90% seen once. Notes on this clone: Its antigen is not known.

The sample in question was peripheral blood, obtained about 17 months after starting pembrolizumab. The rearrangement links TRBV11-2 to TRBJ2-6, with 11 bases that match TRBD1. The receptor comes from an adult with mismatch repair-deficient cancer. The CDR3 loop is CASSTGDRGNSGANVLTF. As DNA, the CDR3 is TGTGCCAGCAGCACCGGGGACAGGGGGAACTCTGGGGCCAACGTCCTGACTTTC.